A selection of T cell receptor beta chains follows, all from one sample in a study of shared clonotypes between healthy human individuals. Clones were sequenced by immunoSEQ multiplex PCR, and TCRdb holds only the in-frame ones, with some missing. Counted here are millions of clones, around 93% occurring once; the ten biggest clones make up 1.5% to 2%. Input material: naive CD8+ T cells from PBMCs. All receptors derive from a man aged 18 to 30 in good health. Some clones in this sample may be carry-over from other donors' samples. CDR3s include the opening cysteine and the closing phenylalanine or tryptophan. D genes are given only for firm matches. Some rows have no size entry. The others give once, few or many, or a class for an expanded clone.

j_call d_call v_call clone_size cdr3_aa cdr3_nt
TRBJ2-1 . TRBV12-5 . CASGPLPGNEQFF TGTGCTAGTGGTCCCTTGCCGGGCAATGAGCAGTTCTTC
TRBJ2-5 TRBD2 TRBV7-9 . CASSLLFAGVGETQYF TGTGCCAGCAGCTTACTATTTGCGGGAGTGGGGGAGACCCAGTACTTC
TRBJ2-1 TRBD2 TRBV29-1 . CSVVGGDSRGLNEQFF TGCAGCGTTGTGGGGGGGGACTCCCGGGGCCTCAATGAGCAGTTCTTC
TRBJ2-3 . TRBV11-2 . CASSLGFATDTQYF TGTGCCAGCAGCCTAGGATTTGCCACAGATACGCAGTATTTT
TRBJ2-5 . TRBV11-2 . CASSLVFRWGETQYF TGTGCCAGCAGCTTAGTTTTTCGGTGGGGGGAGACCCAGTACTTC
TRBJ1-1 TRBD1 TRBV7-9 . CASSSQGAEAFF TGTGCCAGCAGCTCTCAGGGGGCTGAAGCTTTCTTT
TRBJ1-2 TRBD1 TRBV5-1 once CASSDRVRGYTF TGCGCCAGCAGCGACAGGGTTCGTGGCTACACCTTC
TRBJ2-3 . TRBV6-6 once CASSYGGGQDTQYF TGTGCCAGCAGTTACGGAGGGGGTCAAGATACGCAGTATTTT
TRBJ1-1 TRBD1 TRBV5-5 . CASSQPGQGANTEAFF TGTGCCAGCAGCCAACCGGGACAGGGAGCCAACACTGAAGCTTTCTTT
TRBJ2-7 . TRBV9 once CASSPGQNYEQYF TGTGCCAGCAGCCCCGGACAGAACTACGAGCAGTACTTC